Presented here are 2 T cell receptor beta chains from one specimen sequenced in a study of T-cell reconstitution after alpha-beta-depleted transplantation in children. Using unique molecular identifiers, the investigators prepared the TCRbeta library. TCRdb processed the PCR reads anew with MiXCR; each CDR3 protein has one entry. The data show around 490,000 distinct CDR3 sequences, over 9.5% seen once. This specimen consisted of PBMCs, mostly from graft donor cells, obtained 180 days after TCRalphabeta/CD19-depleted stem cell transplant. The receptors derive from a female patient between 2 and 15 years old who had a stem cell transplant for aplastic anemia, so the T cells may come from the graft donor.

This clonotype was detected only a few times. This chain uses TRBV5-6 with TRBJ1-5, with 7 bases lining up with TRBD1. There are 16 residues in the CDR3. The V segment lost 5 bases and the J segment 3 bases; nucleotides outside the gene matches: 11. CDR1 and CDR2 (germline): SGHDT, YYEEEE. CDR3 sequence: CASSFAGGSVNQPQHF. CDR3 sequence (DNA): TGTGCCAGCAGTTTCGCAGGGGGTAGCGTCAATCAGCCCCAGCATTTT.

This clonotype was observed many times. The J gene is TRBJ1-1, the V gene TRBV7-9, with TRBD1 identical over 9 bases. The ends lost 0 bases at V and 0 bases at J; junction bases unmatched: 5. CDR1 and CDR2 from the germline V gene are SEHNR and FQNEAQ (reference sequence). The CDR3 contains 17 residues. CDR3 region: CASSLAAWDRVNTEAFF. The CDR3 DNA reads TGTGCCAGCAGCTTAGCGGCCTGGGACAGGGTGAACACTGAAGCTTTCTTT.